This T cell receptor (beta chain) is from a study of blood T cells in healthy people across ages. General study points: Diversity figures derived from one million T cells were judged to underestimate the true value. Naive CD4+ cells and diversity were both higher in long-lived donors than in aged donors.

About this clonotype: Its antigen remains unknown.

Donation came from healthy Caucasian individuals in Russia who were aged 6 to 90. Trimming pared 4 bases from V and 12 bases from J, leaving 15 bases between. The CDR3 has 11 residues. Germline V CDR1 and CDR2: SQVTM, ANQGSEA. The second PCR ran roughly 6 to 11 cycles with a sample-barcoded 5' primer and J-beta primers. TCRdb used MiXCR to reprocess the 5' RACE reads, holding one entry per CDR3 protein. The data hold approximately 780,000 distinct CDR3 sequences, with around 25% observed a single time. Separately, the same data were catalogued under a study of T cells of mothers and their children.

Sequenced material: blood. V and J are TRBV29-1 and TRBJ1-1; D gene uncertain. This TCR derives from a boy younger than 18 in good health. CDR3 sequence reads: CSVAGSSPPFF. In nucleotides, the CDR3 is TGCAGCGTTGCTGGCAGCTCTCCGCCTTTCTTT.